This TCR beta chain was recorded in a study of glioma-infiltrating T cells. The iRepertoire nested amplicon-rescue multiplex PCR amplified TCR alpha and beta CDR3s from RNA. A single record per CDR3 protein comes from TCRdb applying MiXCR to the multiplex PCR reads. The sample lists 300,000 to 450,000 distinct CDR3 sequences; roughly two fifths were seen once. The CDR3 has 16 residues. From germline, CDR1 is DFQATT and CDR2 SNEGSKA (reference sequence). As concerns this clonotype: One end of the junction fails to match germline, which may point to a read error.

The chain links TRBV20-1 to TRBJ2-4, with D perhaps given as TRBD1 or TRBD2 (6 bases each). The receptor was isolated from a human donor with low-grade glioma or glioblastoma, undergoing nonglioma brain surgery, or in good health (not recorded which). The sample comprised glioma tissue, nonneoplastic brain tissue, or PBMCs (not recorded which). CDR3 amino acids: CSARGHRAGGKNIHYF. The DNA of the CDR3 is TGCAGTGCTAGAGGCCACAGGGCCGGGGGCAAAAACATTCATTACTTC.